The clone carrying this T cell receptor (beta chain) was found once. This sample is drawn from a study of T cell changes during pregnancy in multiple sclerosis. The data were produced by immunoSEQ multiplex PCR, yet TCRdb's version contains in-frame clones alone and is incomplete. This table holds more than 50,000 clones, over 85% found once. The CDR3 has 15 residues. The V end was cut by 1 base, the J end by 4 bases, with 11 bases between. CDR1 and CDR2 from the germline V gene are SGHAT and FQDESV (reference sequence). The sequence came from a female donor in good health, enrolled as a control in a pregnancy study. The sequenced sample was peripheral blood, obtained in the first trimester of pregnancy. V and J are TRBV11-1 and TRBJ2-1; possibly TRBD2 for D (6 bases). The CDR3 DNA follows: TGTGCCAGCAGCTTAGGTGCGGGAATATACAATGAGCAGTTCTTC. Amino acid sequence: CASSLGAGIYNEQFF. Full variable domain (rest looked up from reference TRBV11-1 and TRBJ2-1): EAEVAQSPRYKITEKSQAVAFWCDPISGHATLYWYRQILGQGPELLVQFQDESVVDDSQLPKDRFSAERLKGVDSTLKIQPAELGDSAMYLCASSLGAGIYNEQFFGPGTRLTVL.